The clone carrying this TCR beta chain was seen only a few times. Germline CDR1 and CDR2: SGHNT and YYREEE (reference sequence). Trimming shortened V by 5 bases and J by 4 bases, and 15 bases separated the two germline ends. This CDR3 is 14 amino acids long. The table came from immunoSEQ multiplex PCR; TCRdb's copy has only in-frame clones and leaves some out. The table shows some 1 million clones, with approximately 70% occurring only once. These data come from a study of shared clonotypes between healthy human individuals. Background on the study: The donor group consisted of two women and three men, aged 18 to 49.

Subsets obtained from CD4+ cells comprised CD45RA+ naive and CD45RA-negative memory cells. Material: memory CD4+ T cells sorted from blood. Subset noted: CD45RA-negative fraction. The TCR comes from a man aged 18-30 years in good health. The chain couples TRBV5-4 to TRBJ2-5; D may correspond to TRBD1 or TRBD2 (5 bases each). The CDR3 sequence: CASSQGQRGETQYF. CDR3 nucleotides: TGTGCCAGCAGTCAAGGTCAGAGGGGAGAGACCCAGTACTTC. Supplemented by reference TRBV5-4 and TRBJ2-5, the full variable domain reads ETGVTQSPTHLIKTRGQQVTLRCSSQSGHNTVSWYQQALGQGPQFIFQYYREEENGRGNFPPRFSGLQFPNYSSELNVNALELDDSALYLCASSQGQRGETQYFGPGTRLLVL.